This T cell receptor beta chain was recovered during a study of synovial regulatory T cells in juvenile arthritis. General study points: Synovial Tregs shared more CDR3 sequences with iaTregs than other blood Tregs. Inflammation-associated Treg cells in blood had less TCR diversity than the remaining blood Treg cells.

Of note for this clone: Its antigen is not identified.

The CDR3 is 13 residues long. Only the protein sequence is given. CDR1 GTSNPN and CDR2 SVGIG come from the germline V gene (reference sequence). Using immunoSEQ multiplex PCR, the repertoire was profiled, and TCRdb retains in-frame clones only, with some absent. Its table records around 9,500 clones. This rearrangement joins TRBV30 to TRBJ1-4; lacking DNA, the TRBD1 call made by TCRdb goes unchecked. This TCR was sampled from a donor between 2 and 35 years old with juvenile idiopathic arthritis. The sequenced sample consisted of Treg cells from blood. The subset is: HLA-DR+ inflammation-associated blood Treg cells. CDR3 sequence: CAWSQGDWEKLFF.